This T cell receptor (beta chain) was found in a study of blood T cell repertoires in COVID-19. Study details: The United States, Italy and Spain supplied acute and convalescent COVID-19 samples. Nucleic acid was either cDNA or gDNA, and it came from T cells, B-cell-depleted T cells, or PBMCs.

In the study's own analysis: Researchers report that nucleated cell counts were estimated from reference gene primer amplification. Clones were read by immunoSEQ multiplex PCR, and TCRdb kept only the in-frame ones, dropping some. V and J calls and clone size are those listed in that table; D and trimming were worked out from the DNA. Among approximately 210,000 clones listed, 70% to 90% were seen once. CDR3 size: 13 residues. Germline V gives CDR1 SGDLS, CDR2 YYNGEE. V was pared by 3 bases and J by 6 bases, with 2 bases of the junction left unmatched. The sample was peripheral blood. This TCR came from a middle-aged woman who had recovered from COVID-19. The chain couples TRBV9 to TRBJ2-1; the match to TRBD1 covers 8 bases. CDR3 in DNA: TGTGCCAGCAGCGCCGACAGGGGCAATGAGCAGTTCTTC. This gives the protein CASSADRGNEQFF.